The 5 T cell receptor beta chains in this list originate from one sample, sequenced in a study of shared clonotypes between healthy human individuals. The repertoire was sequenced with immunoSEQ multiplex PCR; TCRdb's copy has only in-frame clones and lacks some. The table records some 2.3 million clones, approximately 95% of them present only once. The sample consisted of naive CD4+ T cells from PBMCs. Subset specified: CD45RA+ positively selected. The receptors were sampled from a young man in good health. Some clones in this sample may be carry-over from other donors' samples.

This clone appeared once. The rearrangement uses TRBV7-2 and TRBJ2-2; D remains unclear. This CDR3 spans 12 amino acids. Germline lookup yields CDR1 SGHTA and CDR2 FQGNSA. Trimming pared 11 bases from V and 3 bases from J, leaving 10 bases between. The chain's CDR3 is CASGRYTGELFF. CDR3 bases: TGTGCCTCCGGGCGGTACACCGGGGAGCTGTTTTTT.

This clone showed up just a few times. This sequence joins TRBV30 and TRBJ1-1; D gene uncertain. The CDR3 is made up of 14 amino acids. CDR1 GTSNPN and CDR2 SVGIG come from the germline V gene (reference sequence). Trimming took 0 bases from V and 3 from J, leaving 11 bases between them. CDR3 DNA: TGTGCCTGGAGTGTACTAAACGGTGACACTGAAGCTTTCTTT. Its protein product is CAWSVLNGDTEAFF.

The CDR3 protein is CASSTRTGSGNTIYF. Written as DNA, the CDR3 is TGTGCCAGCAGCACCCGGACAGGGTCTGGAAACACCATATATTTT. The chain carries TRBV6-6 and TRBJ1-3; TRBD1 matches at 8 bases. CDR3 size: 15 residues. Germline CDR1 MNHNY, CDR2 SVGAGI (reference sequence). With 6 bases clipped from V and 1 base from J, the junction kept 5 bases outside the gene matches.

This chain joins TRBV7-2 and TRBJ2-5; no clear D gene. The J call could be wrong; TRBJ2-7 is a better fit for the DNA end. CDR3 length equals 14 residues. Germline V gives CDR1 SGHTA, CDR2 FQGNSA. CDR3 DNA: TGTGCCAGCAGCTTAGGGGGTATGCCCTACGAGCAGTACTTC. It encodes CASSLGGMPYEQYF.

The gene calls are TRBV21-1 and TRBJ2-1; the table's D call TRBD1 went unverified against the DNA. TRBV21-1 is a pseudogene segment. The CDR3 consists of 15 residues. In DNA form, the CDR3 reads TGTGCCAGCAGCAATCGGACAGCGACAGACAATGAGCAGTTCTTC. Translating gives CASSNRTATDNEQFF.